This T cell receptor beta chain was captured in a study of control samples from healthy donors and cancer patients. Sequenced by immunoSEQ multiplex PCR; TCRdb stores in-frame clones only, minus some. The sample shows 150,000 to 200,000 clones, 85% to 90% of them seen only once. CDR3 length: 13 amino acids. The germline V gene has CDR1 SQVTM and CDR2 ANQGSEA. J gave up 2 bases and V 7 bases, and 5 bases lay outside the gene matches. The clonotype was recovered from a woman aged 50 to 60 in good health. Sequencing was carried out using blood. The rearrangement uses TRBV29-1 and TRBJ1-1, with TRBD1 matching 9 bases. The CDR3 region is CSAGDRANTEAFF. The CDR3 region has the DNA TGCAGCGCTGGGGACAGGGCCAACACTGAAGCTTTCTTT.